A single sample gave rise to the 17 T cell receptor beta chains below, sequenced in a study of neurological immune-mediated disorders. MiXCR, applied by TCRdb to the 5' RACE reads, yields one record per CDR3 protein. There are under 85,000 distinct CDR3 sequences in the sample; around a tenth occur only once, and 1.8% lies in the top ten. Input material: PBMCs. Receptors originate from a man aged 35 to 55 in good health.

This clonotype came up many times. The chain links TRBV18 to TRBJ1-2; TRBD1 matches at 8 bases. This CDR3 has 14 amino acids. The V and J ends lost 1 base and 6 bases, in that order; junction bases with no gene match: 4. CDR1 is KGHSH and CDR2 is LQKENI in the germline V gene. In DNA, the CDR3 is TGTGCCAGCTCACCACAGCAGGGGGCAAATGGCTACACCTTC. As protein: CASSPQQGANGYTF. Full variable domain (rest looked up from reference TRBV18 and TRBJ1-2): NAGVMQNPRHLVRRRGQEARLRCSPMKGHSHVYWYRQLPEEGLKFMVYLQKENIIDESGMPKERFSAEFPKEGPSILRIQQVVRGDSAAYFCASSPQQGANGYTFGSGTRLTVV.

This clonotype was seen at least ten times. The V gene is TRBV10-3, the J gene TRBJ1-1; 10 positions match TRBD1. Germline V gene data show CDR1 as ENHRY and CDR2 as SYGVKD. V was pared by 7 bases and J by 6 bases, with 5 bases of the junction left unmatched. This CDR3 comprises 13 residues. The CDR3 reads CAIKSGQGAEAFF. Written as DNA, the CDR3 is TGTGCCATCAAATCCGGACAGGGGGCTGAAGCTTTCTTT.

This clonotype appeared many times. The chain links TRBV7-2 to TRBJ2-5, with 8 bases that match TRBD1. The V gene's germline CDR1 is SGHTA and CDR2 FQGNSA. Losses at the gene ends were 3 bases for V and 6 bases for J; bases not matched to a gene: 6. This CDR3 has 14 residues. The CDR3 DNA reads TGTGCCAGCAGCTTCACGGGACAGGAGAAGACCCAGTACTTC. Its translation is CASSFTGQEKTQYF.

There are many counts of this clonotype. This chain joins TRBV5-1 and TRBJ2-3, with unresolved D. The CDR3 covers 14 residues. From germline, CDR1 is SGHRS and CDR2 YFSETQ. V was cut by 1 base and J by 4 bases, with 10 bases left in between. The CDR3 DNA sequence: TGCGCCAGCAGCTTGACAGTTGGAGCAGATACGCAGTATTTT. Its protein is CASSLTVGADTQYF.

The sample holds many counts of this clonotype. The DNA of the CDR3 is TGTGCCATCGGGACTGGGTCGGGCGGGGAGCTGTTTTTT. This codes for CAIGTGSGGELFF. The genes are TRBV27 and TRBJ2-2, with D possibly being TRBD2 (6 bases). V shed 10 bases and J shed 7 bases, with 16 bases lying between them. The germline CDR1 and CDR2 sequences are MNHEY and SMNVEV (reference sequence). The length of the CDR3 is 13 residues.

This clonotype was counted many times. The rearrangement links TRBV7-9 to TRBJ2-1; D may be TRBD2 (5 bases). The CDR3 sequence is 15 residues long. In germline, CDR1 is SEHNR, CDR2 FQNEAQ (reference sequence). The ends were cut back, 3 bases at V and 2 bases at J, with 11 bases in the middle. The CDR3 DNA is TGTGCCAGCAGCTTTAGCCCCGGGACCTACAATGAGCAGTTCTTC. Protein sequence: CASSFSPGTYNEQFF.

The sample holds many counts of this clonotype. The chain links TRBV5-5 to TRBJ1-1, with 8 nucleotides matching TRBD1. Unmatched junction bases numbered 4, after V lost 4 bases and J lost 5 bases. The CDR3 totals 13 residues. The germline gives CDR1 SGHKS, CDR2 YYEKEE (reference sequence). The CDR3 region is CASSGQGSTEAFF. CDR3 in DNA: TGTGCCAGCAGCGGACAGGGTAGTACTGAAGCTTTCTTT. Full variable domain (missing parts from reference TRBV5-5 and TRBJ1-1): DAGVTQSPTHLIKTRGQQVTLRCSPISGHKSVSWYQQVLGQGPQFIFQYYEKEERGRGNFPDRFSARQFPNYSSELNVNALLLGDSALYLCASSGQGSTEAFFGQGTRLTVV.

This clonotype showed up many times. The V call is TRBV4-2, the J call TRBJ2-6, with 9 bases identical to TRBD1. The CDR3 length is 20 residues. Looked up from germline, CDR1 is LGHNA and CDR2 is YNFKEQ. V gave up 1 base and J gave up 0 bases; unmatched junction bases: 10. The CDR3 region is CASSQGLVGQGGSGANVLTF. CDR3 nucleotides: TGTGCCAGCAGCCAAGGGCTGGTGGGACAGGGAGGCTCTGGGGCCAACGTCCTGACTTTC.

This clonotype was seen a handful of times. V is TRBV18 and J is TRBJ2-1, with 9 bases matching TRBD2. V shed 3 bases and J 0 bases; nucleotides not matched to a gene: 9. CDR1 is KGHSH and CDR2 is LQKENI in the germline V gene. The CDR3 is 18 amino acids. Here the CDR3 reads CASSPRTSVHSSYNEQFF. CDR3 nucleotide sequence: TGTGCCAGCTCACCTAGGACTAGCGTCCATAGCTCCTACAATGAGCAGTTCTTC. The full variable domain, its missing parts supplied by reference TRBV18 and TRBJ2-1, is NAGVMQNPRHLVRRRGQEARLRCSPMKGHSHVYWYRQLPEEGLKFMVYLQKENIIDESGMPKERFSAEFPKEGPSILRIQQVVRGDSAAYFCASSPRTSVHSSYNEQFFGPGTRLTVL.

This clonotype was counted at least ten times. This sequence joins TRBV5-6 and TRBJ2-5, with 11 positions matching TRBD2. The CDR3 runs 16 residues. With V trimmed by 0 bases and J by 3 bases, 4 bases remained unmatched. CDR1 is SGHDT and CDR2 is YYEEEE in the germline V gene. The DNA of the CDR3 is TGTGCCAGCAGCTTGGGGGGACTAGCGGCTAAAGAGACCCAGTACTTC. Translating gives CASSLGGLAAKETQYF. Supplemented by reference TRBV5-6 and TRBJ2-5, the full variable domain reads DAGVTQSPTHLIKTRGQQVTLRCSPKSGHDTVSWYQQALGQGPQFIFQYYEEEERQRGNFPDRFSGHQFPNYSSELNVNALLLGDSALYLCASSLGGLAAKETQYFGPGTRLLVL.

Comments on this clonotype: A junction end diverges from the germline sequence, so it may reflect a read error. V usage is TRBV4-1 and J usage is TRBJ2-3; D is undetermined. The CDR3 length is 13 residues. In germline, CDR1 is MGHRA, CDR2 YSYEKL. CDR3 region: CASSQGPGDTQYF. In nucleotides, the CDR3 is TGCGCCAGTAGCCAAGGTCCGGGAGATACGCAGTATTTT.

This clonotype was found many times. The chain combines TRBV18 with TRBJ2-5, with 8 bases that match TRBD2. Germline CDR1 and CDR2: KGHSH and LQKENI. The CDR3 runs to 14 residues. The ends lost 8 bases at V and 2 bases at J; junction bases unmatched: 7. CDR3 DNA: TGTGCCAGCCAATTAGCGGGGCAACAAGAGACCCAGTACTTC. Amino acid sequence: CASQLAGQQETQYF.

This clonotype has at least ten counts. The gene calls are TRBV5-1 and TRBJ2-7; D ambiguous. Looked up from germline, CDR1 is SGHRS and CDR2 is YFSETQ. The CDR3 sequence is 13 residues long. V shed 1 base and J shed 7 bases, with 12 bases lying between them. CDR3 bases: TGCGCCAGCAGCTTGAGGCCCTTAGGGGAGCAGTACTTC. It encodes CASSLRPLGEQYF.

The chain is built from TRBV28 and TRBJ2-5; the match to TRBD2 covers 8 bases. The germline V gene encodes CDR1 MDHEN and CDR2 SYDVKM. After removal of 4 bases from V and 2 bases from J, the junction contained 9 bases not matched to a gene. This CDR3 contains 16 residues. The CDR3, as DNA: TGTGCCAGCAGTTCACCACCGGGAGGGATTCAAGAGACCCAGTACTTC. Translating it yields CASSSPPGGIQETQYF.

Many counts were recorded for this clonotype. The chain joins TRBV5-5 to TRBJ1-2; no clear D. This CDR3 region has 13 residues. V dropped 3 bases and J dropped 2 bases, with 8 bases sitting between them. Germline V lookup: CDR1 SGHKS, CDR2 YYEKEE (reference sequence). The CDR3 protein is CASSWERNYGYTF. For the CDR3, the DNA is TGTGCCAGCAGCTGGGAGAGAAACTATGGCTACACCTTC.

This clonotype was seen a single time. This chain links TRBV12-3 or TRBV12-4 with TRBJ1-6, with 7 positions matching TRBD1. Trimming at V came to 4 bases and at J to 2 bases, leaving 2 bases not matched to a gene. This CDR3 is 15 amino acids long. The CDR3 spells CASSSGQAYNSPLHF. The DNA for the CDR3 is TGTGCCAGCAGTTCCGGACAGGCCTATAATTCACCCCTCCACTTT.

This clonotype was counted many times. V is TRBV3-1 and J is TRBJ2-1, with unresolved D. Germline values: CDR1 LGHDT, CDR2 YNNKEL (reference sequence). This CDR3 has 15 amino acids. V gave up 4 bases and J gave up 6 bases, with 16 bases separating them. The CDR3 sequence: CASSPDGGNGNEQFF. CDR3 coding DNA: TGTGCCAGCAGCCCCGACGGTGGGAACGGCAATGAGCAGTTCTTC.